This section outlines one T cell receptor (beta chain) sequence together with its context. Its antigen is unknown. V trimming: 4 bases; J trimming: 4 bases; junction bases outside the gene matches: 6. CDR1 is SGHRS and CDR2 is YFSETQ in the germline V gene. The CDR3 length is 14 residues. The data were produced by immunoSEQ multiplex PCR, yet TCRdb's version contains in-frame clones alone and is incomplete. This table has 200,000 to 300,000 clones, about 90% appearing once. This specimen belongs to a study of cytomegalovirus exposure and HLA in healthy donors. Findings and caveats of the study: Cytomegalovirus-associated status was assigned to more than 150 TCR beta chains. Subsequent analysis showed first-cohort TCR clusters tending to co-occur in some 110 validation repertoires.

From the 120-subject validation cohort, which was separate from the roughly 700-subject first cohort, the donors were drawn. This TCR came from a woman in her 30s in good health and CMV-seronegative. The rearrangement joins TRBV5-1 to TRBJ1-1; 8 positions agree with TRBD1. Sequencing input: PBMCs. The CDR3 is CASSPAGQVTEAFF. The CDR3 region has the DNA TGCGCCAGCAGCCCGGCGGGACAGGTCACTGAAGCTTTCTTT.